The 29 T cell receptor beta chains below come from one sample, sequenced in a study of radiotherapy plus CTLA-4 blockade in lung cancer. Clones were read by immunoSEQ multiplex PCR, and TCRdb kept only the in-frame ones, dropping some. The sample lists tens of thousands of clones, around 73% occurring once. The sequenced sample was peripheral blood, obtained from a patient treated with radiotherapy plus ipilimumab. The receptors were sampled from a human donor with non-small cell lung cancer who had a complete response to radiotherapy plus ipilimumab.

The chain joins TRBV11-2 to TRBJ2-7, with D maybe TRBD1 (6 bases). V lost 4 bases to trimming and J lost 3 bases, with 16 bases between them. Looked up from germline, CDR1 is SGHAT and CDR2 is FQNNGV. The CDR3 contains 15 residues. CDR3 sequence: CASSSEGERFYEQYF. CDR3 DNA sequence: TGTGCCAGCAGCTCCGAGGGGGAGAGGTTCTACGAGCAGTACTTC.

The chain couples TRBV27 to TRBJ2-7; either TRBD1 or TRBD2 may supply D (5 bases each). Germline assignment: CDR1 MNHEY and CDR2 SMNVEV (reference sequence). Trimming pared 7 bases from V and 0 bases from J, leaving 25 bases between. The CDR3 totals 18 residues. The CDR3 loop reads CASTSRGDGWAGSYEQYV. In DNA form, the CDR3 reads TGTGCCAGCACCTCACGTGGGGACGGATGGGCAGGCTCCTACGAGCAGTACGTC.

This clone was counted a few times. The CDR3 region is CASSLGLAESYEQYV. CDR3 in DNA: TGTGCCAGCAGCTTAGGACTAGCGGAGTCCTACGAGCAGTACGTC. The rearrangement joins TRBV7-2 to TRBJ2-7, with 9 bases that match TRBD2. Germline V gene lookup returns CDR1 SGHTA and CDR2 FQGNSA. The CDR3 length is 15 residues. V lost 1 base, J lost 1 base, and 2 bases stayed unmatched.

The chain couples TRBV4-1 to TRBJ2-3; D gene unclear. CDR1 is MGHRA and CDR2 is YSYEKL in the germline V gene. The CDR3 totals 12 residues. V lost 0 bases to trimming and J lost 7 bases, with 5 bases between them. The CDR3 loop is CASSQEGNTQYF. In nucleotides, the CDR3 is TGCGCCAGCAGCCAAGAAGGAAATACGCAGTATTTT.

The chain combines TRBV27 with TRBJ2-7; no reliable D call. The V gene's germline CDR1 is MNHEY and CDR2 SMNVEV (reference sequence). This CDR3 spans 12 amino acids. Between the trimmed V and J ends, which lost 4 bases and 12 bases, there was a span of 16 bases. The CDR3 coding sequence is TGTGCCAGCAGTTCCAACGGTGGCGTGCCGTACTTC. Translated: CASSSNGGVPYF.

CDR3 protein: CASSLEFGGYTF. The CDR3, as DNA: TGTGCCAGCAGCTTAGAGTTTGGTGGCTACACCTTC. The V and J genes are TRBV7-2 and TRBJ1-2; D remains unclear. Trimming removed 1 base from V and 7 bases from J, with 7 bases in between. The CDR3 spans 12 residues. Germline CDR1 reads SGHTA; CDR2 reads FQGNSA. The full variable domain, in which reference TRBV7-2 and TRBJ1-2 provide the parts outside the CDR3, is GAGVSQSPSNKVTEKGKDVELRCDPISGHTALYWYRQSLGQGLEFLIYFQGNSAPDKSGLPSDRFSAERTGGSVSTLTIQRTQQEDSAVYLCASSLEFGGYTFGSGTRLTVV.

As regards this clone: An end of the junction does not agree with germline; a read error may underlie this. The V gene is TRBV7-9, the J gene TRBJ1-1; no firm D call. Germline V lookup: CDR1 SEHNR, CDR2 FQNEAQ (reference sequence). The CDR3 length is 13 residues. The CDR3 region is CASSLQQYTEASF. The CDR3 region has the DNA TGTGCCAGCAGCTTACAACAGTACACTGAAGCTTCCTTT.

This rearrangement joins TRBV30 to TRBJ2-3, with a possible D match to TRBD1 (5 bases). Germline assignment: CDR1 GTSNPN and CDR2 SVGIG (reference sequence). V gave up 5 bases and J gave up 0 bases, with 9 bases separating them. This CDR3 is 13 amino acids long. CDR3 sequence reads: CAWSGISTDTQYF. CDR3 sequence (DNA): TGTGCCTGGTCAGGGATAAGCACAGATACGCAGTATTTT.

The chain joins TRBV5-4 to TRBJ2-2; maybe TRBD2 (6 bases). Germline V gene data show CDR1 as SGHNT and CDR2 as YYREEE (reference sequence). V shed 5 bases and J shed 5 bases, with 13 bases lying between them. This CDR3 has 14 residues. This CDR3 is CASRSYGGTGELFF. In DNA, the CDR3 is TGTGCCAGCAGGTCATATGGGGGGACCGGGGAGCTGTTTTTT.

This chain links TRBV6-5 with TRBJ2-7; the D is unclear. Germline V lookup: CDR1 MNHEY, CDR2 SVGAGI. The CDR3 contains 14 residues. Trimming took off 5 bases at V and 0 bases at J, with 11 bases between the two ends. Here the CDR3 reads CASSELVDSYEQYV. CDR3 bases: TGTGCCAGCAGTGAATTGGTGGACTCCTACGAGCAGTACGTC.

The rearrangement links TRBV6-5 to TRBJ2-7, with D possibly being TRBD1 (6 bases). Trimming removed 5 bases at V and 3 bases at J, with 8 bases between. This CDR3 has 12 amino acids. Germline CDR1 and CDR2: MNHEY and SVGAGI. The CDR3 coding sequence is TGTGCCAGCAGTCCAGGGGTCTACGAGCAGTACTTC. Its protein is CASSPGVYEQYF.

The J gene is TRBJ2-7, the V gene TRBV27; 14 bases agree with TRBD2. CDR3 length equals 16 residues. Germline V lookup: CDR1 MNHEY, CDR2 SMNVEV (reference sequence). Unmatched junction bases numbered 7, after V lost 6 bases and J lost 3 bases. The CDR3 reads CASRVGGLAGDYEQYV. CDR3 DNA: TGTGCCAGCAGAGTAGGGGGACTAGCGGGGGACTACGAGCAGTACGTC.

The chain is built from TRBV5-1 and TRBJ2-3; 11 nucleotides line up with TRBD2. The germline gives CDR1 SGHRS, CDR2 YFSETQ. The ends lost 5 bases at V and 1 base at J; junction bases unmatched: 3. CDR3 size: 15 residues. CDR3 DNA sequence: TGCGCCAGCAGGCAGGGACTAGCGGGCACAGATACGCAGTATTTT. Translating it yields CASRQGLAGTDTQYF.

V and J are TRBV11-1 and TRBJ2-7; D is tentatively TRBD1 or TRBD2 (5 bases each). V dropped 6 bases and J dropped 7 bases, with 16 bases sitting between them. The CDR3 has 13 amino acids. The V gene's germline CDR1 is SGHAT and CDR2 FQDESV (reference sequence). CDR3 DNA: TGTGCCAGCAGTTGCCTGGGACGGGAAGAGCAGTACGTC. It translates to CASSCLGREEQYV.

This rearrangement joins TRBV10-2 to TRBJ2-7, with 7 bases fitting TRBD1. J lost 4 bases, V lost 8 bases, and 8 bases had no gene match. CDR3 length equals 13 residues. Germline CDR1 is WSHSY and CDR2 is SAAADI. The chain's CDR3 is CASEGQRPYEQYF. DNA of the CDR3: TGCGCCAGCGAGGGACAGAGACCTTACGAGCAGTACTTC.

V usage is TRBV5-5 and J usage is TRBJ2-7; TRBD1 matches at 8 bases. V shed 0 bases, J shed 0 bases, and the junction held 8 bases outside the gene matches. Germline assignment: CDR1 SGHKS and CDR2 YYEKEE (reference sequence). This CDR3 comprises 17 residues. The CDR3 loop is CASSLVQGASSSYEQYF. CDR3 nucleotide sequence: TGTGCCAGCAGCTTGGTTCAGGGGGCCTCAAGCTCCTACGAGCAGTACTTC.

This sequence joins TRBV7-2 and TRBJ1-3, with unresolved D. The CDR3 loop spans 17 amino acids. Germline CDR1 reads SGHTA; CDR2 reads FQGNSA. V dropped 1 base and J dropped 4 bases, with 17 bases sitting between them. Written as DNA, the CDR3 is TGTGCCAGCAGCTTAGGGATCGGCGGAGATTCGGGAAACACCATATATTTT. Its translation is CASSLGIGGDSGNTIYF.

The V and J genes are TRBV11-2 and TRBJ2-3; 11 nucleotides match TRBD1. V trimming: 3 bases; J trimming: 5 bases; junction bases outside the gene matches: 4. Germline V lookup: CDR1 SGHAT, CDR2 FQNNGV. This CDR3 has 15 amino acids. The CDR3 spells CASSFGQGAGDTQYF. The CDR3 region has the DNA TGTGCCAGCAGCTTTGGACAGGGGGCCGGAGATACGCAGTATTTT.

The chain's CDR3 is CAISESGYQPQHF. CDR3 in DNA: TGTGCCATCAGTGAGTCAGGGTATCAGCCCCAGCATTTT. The chain recombines TRBV10-3 with TRBJ1-5; no clear D gene. CDR1 and CDR2 from the germline V gene are ENHRY and SYGVKD. The CDR3 extends over 13 amino acids. Trimming stripped 0 bases from V and 5 bases from J, with 5 bases between.

This clone was seen a handful of times. The chain links TRBV7-9 to TRBJ2-3; D not certain. Germline loops: CDR1 SEHNR, CDR2 FQNEAQ (reference sequence). CDR3 length: 15 amino acids. V dropped 6 bases and J dropped 5 bases, with 18 bases sitting between them. Written as DNA, the CDR3 is TGTGCCAGCAGACCCCCCTTCCGAGCCGGAGATACGCAGTATTTT. The encoded protein is CASRPPFRAGDTQYF.

The V gene is TRBV11-3, the J gene TRBJ2-3; tentatively, D is TRBD2 (5 bases). The ends were cut back, 5 bases at V and 2 bases at J, with 20 bases in the middle. Germline CDR1 is SGHNT and CDR2 is YENEEA. The CDR3 spans 17 residues. The CDR3 DNA follows: TGTGCCAGCAGCCGAGGGCTGGGCACAGTTAACACAGATACGCAGTATTTT. Translation: CASSRGLGTVNTDTQYF.

This clone was counted a single time. CDR3 in DNA: TGTGCCAGTAGTACCCAAGGGGGTAATGAGCAGTTCTTC. Translating it yields CASSTQGGNEQFF. J is TRBJ2-1 and V is TRBV19; perhaps TRBD1 as D (6 bases). The CDR3 spans 13 residues. The V gene lost 4 bases and the J gene lost 7 bases, with 11 bases spanning the gap. The germline CDR1 and CDR2 sequences are LNHDA and SQIVND (reference sequence).

This chain joins TRBV30 and TRBJ1-2; D remains unclear. From germline, CDR1 is GTSNPN and CDR2 SVGIG (reference sequence). The CDR3 has 12 residues. The V and J ends lost 1 base and 6 bases respectively, with 9 bases between them. The CDR3 spells CAWSARAHGYTF. CDR3 nucleotides: TGTGCCTGGAGTGCGAGGGCGCATGGCTACACCTTC. Drawing the rest from reference TRBV30 and TRBJ1-2, the complete variable domain is SQTIHQWPATLVQPVGSPLSLECTVEGTSNPNLYWYRQAAGRGLQLLFYSVGIGQISSEVPQNLSASRPQDRQFILSSKKLLLSDSGFYLCAWSARAHGYTFGSGTRLTVV.

This chain links TRBV4-3 with TRBJ2-1, with D unclear. The germline V gene encodes CDR1 LGHNA and CDR2 YSLEER. The CDR3 runs 14 residues. The V and J ends lost 0 bases and 9 bases respectively, with 12 bases between them. DNA for the CDR3: TGCGCCAGCAGCCAAGATCGACTCGTCGGTGAGCAGTTCTTC. It encodes CASSQDRLVGEQFF.

This clone appeared once. The chain combines TRBV30 with TRBJ2-2; D unclear. The CDR3 totals 12 residues. Trimming took 1 base from V and 6 from J, leaving 6 bases between them. Germline CDR1 reads GTSNPN; CDR2 reads SVGIG (reference sequence). DNA of the CDR3: TGTGCCTGGAGTGCCACGTCCGGGGAGCTGTTTTTT. It specifies CAWSATSGELFF.

This chain joins TRBV29-1 and TRBJ1-5; D may be TRBD1 (5 bases). Per the germline V gene, CDR1 is SQVTM and CDR2 is ANQGSEA. The CDR3 totals 14 residues. Trimming left V 7 bases short and J 4 bases short, with 17 bases between. The CDR3 spells CSATESGANQPQHF. In DNA form, the CDR3 reads TGCAGCGCCACCGAGTCCGGGGCTAATCAGCCCCAGCATTTT.

This chain links TRBV19 with TRBJ1-1; D unclear. The CDR3 spans 14 residues. The V gene lost 4 bases and the J gene lost 0 bases, with 9 bases spanning the gap. Germline values: CDR1 LNHDA, CDR2 SQIVND (reference sequence). Here the CDR3 DNA reads TGTGCCAGTAGTACCCGGGAGCTGAACACTGAAGCTTTCTTT. Its translation: CASSTRELNTEAFF. Combining the CDR3 with reference TRBV19 and TRBJ1-1 gives the whole variable domain DGGITQSPKYLFRKEGQNVTLSCEQNLNHDAMYWYRQDPGQGLRLIYYSQIVNDFQKGDIAEGYSVSREKKESFPLTVTSAQKNPTAFYLCASSTRELNTEAFFGQGTRLTVV.

This clone appeared a few times. The J gene is TRBJ1-3, the V gene TRBV7-2; TRBD1 aligns across 7 bases. Germline V gene sequence: CDR1 SGHTA, CDR2 FQGNSA. V shed 4 bases, J shed 2 bases, and the junction held 8 bases outside the gene matches. The CDR3 totals 16 residues. The CDR3 coding sequence is TGTGCCAGCAGCTCTCCGGGACAGATGACTGGAAACACCATATATTTT. Translating it yields CASSSPGQMTGNTIYF. Drawing the rest from reference TRBV7-2 and TRBJ1-3, the complete variable domain is GAGVSQSPSNKVTEKGKDVELRCDPISGHTALYWYRQSLGQGLEFLIYFQGNSAPDKSGLPSDRFSAERTGGSVSTLTIQRTQQEDSAVYLCASSSPGQMTGNTIYFGEGSWLTVV.

CDR3 in DNA: TGTGCCAGTAGTACAACCCGACAGGGGTATCAGCCCCAGCATTTT. Translating gives CASSTTRQGYQPQHF. The chain combines TRBV19 with TRBJ1-5, with 8 bases fitting TRBD1. CDR3 size: 15 residues. After removal of 4 bases from V and 5 bases from J, the junction contained 7 bases not matched to a gene. Germline assignment: CDR1 LNHDA and CDR2 SQIVND (reference sequence).